Listed below are T cell receptor beta chains from one sample, sequenced in a study of glioma-infiltrating T cells. TCRdb itself ran the multiplex PCR reads through MiXCR, one entry per CDR3 protein. The data hold about 190,000 distinct CDR3 sequences, with about 31% observed a single time. The sample consisted of glioma tissue, nonneoplastic brain tissue, or PBMCs (not recorded which). The receptor source for this set is a human donor with low-grade glioma or glioblastoma, undergoing nonglioma brain surgery, or in good health (not recorded which). CDR3s include the opening cysteine and the closing phenylalanine or tryptophan. The D gene is left open where the match is weak. Expanded clones get a size class; other rows say once, few or many, or leave the size out.

>TRBV19|few|TRBD2|TRBJ2-1
CASSLLAALYNEQFF
TGTGCCAGTAGTCTGCTAGCGGCTTTATACAATGAGCAGTTCTTC
>TRBV2|NA|TRBD2|TRBJ2-3
CASSEVPGLGTDTQYF
TGTGCCAGCAGTGAAGTACCGGGACTAGGGACAGATACGCAGTATTTT
>TRBV3-1|many|TRBD1|TRBJ1-1
CASSQAGQLRNTEAFF
TGTGCCAGCAGCCAAGCGGGACAGCTAAGGAACACTGAAGCTTTCTTT
>TRBV5-4|few|NA|TRBJ2-1
CASSLAFGSYNEQFF
TGTGCCAGCAGCTTAGCTTTTGGCTCCTACAATGAGCAGTTCTTC
>TRBV5-6|few|TRBD1|TRBJ1-2
CASSGTRQGDGYTF
TGTGCCAGCAGCGGAACTCGACAGGGGGATGGCTACACCTTC
>TRBV5-4|many|TRBD2|TRBJ2-1
CASSLAAGFHNEQFF
TGTGCCAGCAGCTTGGCAGCGGGATTTCACAATGAGCAGTTCTTC
>TRBV12-3/TRBV12-4|NA|NA|TRBJ2-3
CASSSGMGTDTQYF
TGTGCCAGCAGTTCTGGGATGGGCACAGATACGCAGTATTTT
>TRBV18|many|TRBD2|TRBJ2-1
CASSPGVSGRAYNEQFF
TGTGCCAGCTCACCAGGTGTAAGCGGGAGGGCCTACAATGAGCAGTTCTTC
>TRBV18|many|NA|TRBJ2-7
CASSPAGEVGYF
TGTGCCAGCTCACCGGCAGGGGAAGTTGGGTACTTC
>TRBV29-1|NA|NA|TRBJ1-4
CSVMVINEKLFF
TGCAGCGTAATGGTCATTAATGAAAAACTGTTTTTT
>TRBV6-1|many|NA|TRBJ2-7
CASRDLTYEQYF
TGTGCCAGCCGGGACTTGACCTACGAGCAGTACTTC
>TRBV29-1|NA|TRBD2|TRBJ2-2
CSVDGTSGRARTGELFF
TGCAGCGTTGATGGAACTAGCGGGAGGGCCCGGACCGGGGAGCTGTTTTTT
>TRBV27|many|TRBD2|TRBJ2-7
CASSPQIGRSYEQYF
TGTGCCAGCAGTCCCCAGATCGGGAGGTCCTACGAGCAGTACTTC
>TRBV6-1|once|TRBD2|TRBJ2-1
CASSPGLAGGPHEQFF
TGTGCCAGCAGCCCGGGACTAGCGGGAGGGCCCCATGAGCAGTTCTTC
>TRBV6-2/TRBV6-3|many|NA|TRBJ2-6
CASYRGDSGANVLTF
TGTGCCAGCTATCGCGGGGACTCTGGGGCCAACGTCCTGACTTTC
>TRBV18|once|NA|TRBJ2-5
CASLPQSAGGETQYF
TGTGCCAGCTTACCCCAAAGTGCCGGAGGGGAGACCCAGTACTTC
>TRBV7-2|many|TRBD2|TRBJ2-3
CASSLPGRADTQYF
TGTGCCAGCAGCTTACCCGGGAGGGCAGATACGCAGTATTTT
>TRBV29-1|many|NA|TRBJ2-5
CSVGPRETQYF
TGCAGCGTTGGGCCGAGAGAGACCCAGTACTTC
>TRBV6-2/TRBV6-3|many|TRBD2|TRBJ2-7
CASSYSGGRAYEQYF
TGTGCCAGCAGTTACTCAGGCGGGAGAGCCTACGAGCAGTACTTC
>TRBV4-3|many|TRBD2|TRBJ2-1
CASSQGLAGTVNNEQFF
TGCGCCAGCAGCCAAGGATTAGCGGGGACGGTGAACAATGAGCAGTTCTTC
>TRBV29-1|NA|NA|TRBJ2-1
CSSGQCSSNENFF
TGCAGCTCCGGACAGTGCTCCTCCAATGAGAATTTCTTC
>TRBV5-4|few|TRBD1|TRBJ2-3
CASSVGGQGAVGSTQYF
TGTGCCAGCAGCGTTGGGGGACAGGGGGCAGTCGGAAGTACGCAGTATTTT